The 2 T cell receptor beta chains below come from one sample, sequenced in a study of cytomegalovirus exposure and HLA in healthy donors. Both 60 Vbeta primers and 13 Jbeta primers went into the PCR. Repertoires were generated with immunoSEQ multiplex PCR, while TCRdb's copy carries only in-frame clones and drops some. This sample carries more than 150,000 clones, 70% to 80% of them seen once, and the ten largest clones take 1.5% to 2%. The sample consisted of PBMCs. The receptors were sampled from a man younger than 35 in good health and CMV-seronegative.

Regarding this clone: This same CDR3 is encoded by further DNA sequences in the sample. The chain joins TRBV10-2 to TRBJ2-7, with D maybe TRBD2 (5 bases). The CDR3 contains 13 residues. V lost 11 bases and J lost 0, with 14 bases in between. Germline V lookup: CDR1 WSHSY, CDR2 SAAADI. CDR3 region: CAASPRGSYEQYF. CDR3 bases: TGCGCCGCCTCTCCTCGGGGCTCCTACGAGCAGTACTTC.

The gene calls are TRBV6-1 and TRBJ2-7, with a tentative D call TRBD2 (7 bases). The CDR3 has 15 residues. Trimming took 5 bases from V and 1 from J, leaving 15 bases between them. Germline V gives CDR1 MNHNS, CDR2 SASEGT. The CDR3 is CASSSRGGLSYEQYF. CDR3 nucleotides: TGTGCCAGCAGTTCCCGCGGGGGCCTATCCTACGAGCAGTACTTC.